This T cell receptor (beta chain) appears in the sequencing data of a study of T cells in localized non-small cell lung cancer (dated by TCRdb to the early 2020s). In the study overall: T cell repertoires of 200 to 250 early-stage NSCLC patients were analyzed, with tumors being compared against uninvolved tumor-adjacent lungs. The cohort was made up of fewer than 250 treatment-naive NSCLC patients whose localized lung tumors had been resected. A mean age of roughly 66 years was recorded for the NSCLC patients, of whom more than 120 were male and more than 85 were female. Broader findings and caveats from the paper: Uninvolved tumor-adjacent lung showed the highest T cell clonality, higher than tumor, which suggests more focused antigenic responses in the uninvolved tumor-adjacent lung. Higher blood T cell density associated with longer overall survival, while higher adjacent-lung clonality associated with shorter survival. Because multi-region sequencing of the tumors was not done, intratumor heterogeneity could not be ruled out. Because the study design was exploratory, TCR variables were selected using unadjusted p-values without false-discovery rate correction. A median of approximately 55 of the top 100 tumor clones were detected in paired uninvolved adjacent lung, and 25 to 35 of these tumor clones were also found among the top 100 clones of the paired uninvolved adjacent lung.

At diagnosis, peripheral blood, uninvolved tumor-adjacent lung and tumor were collected and were preserved as a mix of fresh-frozen and FFPE material. For TCR repertoire profiling, blood samples were analyzed as peripheral blood mononuclear cells. Only one count was recorded for this clone. It has no known antigen specificity. The sample holds no much larger clone one base away, and base qualities are not on file. CDR1 SQVTM and CDR2 ANQGSEA are derived from the germline V gene. Trimming accounts for 8 bases at V and 3 bases at J, while the number of junction bases matched to no gene is 8. The CDR3 holds 14 amino acids from the cysteine to the phenylalanine. The DNA shown is the 42-base CDR3, in frame from base 1. TCR beta CDR3 regions were sequenced from DNA using the immunoSEQ Assay. The paper's data handling went like this. To compute T cell density, TCR beta template counts were normalized to usable DNA, which was estimated by amplifying housekeeping genes. Richness was estimated using the preseqR package, with extrapolation to 400,000 templates for PBMC samples and to 120,000 templates for tissue samples. Clonality was taken to be one minus Pielou's evenness. To identify tissue-enriched TCRs, differential abundance testing was run on productive amino-acid clonotypes with a minimum total count of 5 and an alpha of 0.1. The Jaccard Index and the Morisita Overlap Index were used to measure how much the repertoires overlapped between compartments. TCR beta CDR3s were clustered by GLIPH together with public tetramer-defined viral CDR3s, and at least three viral sequences plus V-gene enrichment were required for viral motifs. Here the immuneACCESS table is served through TCRdb, limited to in-frame sequences with V and J called. Missing clones are a known gap in these copies; in checked studies unresolved V genes cover under half, and the rest lacks a known reason. Clone size and the V and J calls come from that table; the DNA yielded D and trimming. Within this sample are roughly 30,000 clones, with roughly 90% of them counted one time only. The top ten constitute approximately 3% of the sample.

The source is a woman aged 18 to 55 with stage I lung adenocarcinoma. Source: peripheral blood, taken before any cancer treatment. The chain employs TRBV29-1 and TRBJ2-7; the central 12 bases match TRBD1. The DNA sequence reads TGCAGCACTTCCGGGGACAGGGGGCACTACGAGCAGTACTTC. It codes for CSTSGDRGHYEQYF.